Listed here are 9 T cell receptor beta chains from one sample, sequenced in a study of blood T cells in healthy people across ages (dated by TCRdb to the mid-2010s). Libraries were made using 5' RACE. The instrument was an Illumina HiSeq 2500. A second PCR of roughly 7 to 12 cycles was performed with a sample-barcoded 5' primer and a J-beta primer mix. TCRdb reanalyzed the raw reads on its own, using fastp at Q25 for trimming and MiXCR for clone calling, and kept in-frame beta chains. Rows with one shared CDR3 protein collapse into an entry with the most common genes and DNA. This sample lists over a million distinct CDR3 sequences; roughly 45% were detected once. The ten largest clones represent 7.9% of the sample. Material for sequencing was blood. These receptors were obtained from a woman aged 18-29 years in good health.

This rearrangement joins TRBV12-3 or TRBV12-4 to TRBJ2-3, with TRBD2 matching 9 bases. J lost 6 bases, V lost 11 bases, and 9 bases had no gene match. The CDR3 is 13 residues long. CDR3 region: CAGAGGPWDTQYF. CDR3 bases: TGTGCCGGGGCGGGAGGGCCATGGGATACGCAGTATTTT.

This rearrangement joins TRBV2 to TRBJ2-7, with a weak D call TRBD1 (5 bases). The V gene's germline CDR1 is SNHLY and CDR2 FYNNEI. The ends were cut back, 8 bases at V and 4 bases at J, with 12 bases in the middle. This CDR3 is 12 amino acids long. CDR3 in DNA: TGTGCCAGCTCAGGGTCAGGGTACGAGCAGTACTTC. It codes for CASSGSGYEQYF.

This chain links TRBV29-1 with TRBJ1-2; D is unclear. CDR1 SQVTM and CDR2 ANQGSEA come from the germline V gene. The CDR3 consists of 12 residues. Between the trimmed V and J ends, which lost 2 bases and 0 bases, there was a span of 4 bases. DNA for the CDR3: TGCAGCGTTGAATTCACTAACTATGGCTACACCTTC. It is translated as CSVEFTNYGYTF.

This clonotype showed up just a few times. The chain employs TRBV28 and TRBJ2-7, with D perhaps matching TRBD1 or TRBD2 (6 bases each). Germline CDR1 is MDHEN and CDR2 is SYDVKM. This CDR3 contains 16 residues. With 2 bases removed from V and 4 bases from J, the gap between germline ends came to 18 bases. The CDR3 protein is CASSLPDWGAGYEQYF. The DNA of the CDR3 is TGTGCCAGCAGTTTACCCGACTGGGGGGCTGGGTACGAGCAGTACTTC.

This clonotype occurred a few times. The J gene is TRBJ2-1, the V gene TRBV20-1; tentatively, D is TRBD2 (5 bases). Germline CDR1 reads DFQATT; CDR2 reads SNEGSKA (reference sequence). V was trimmed by 1 base and J by 7 bases, leaving 20 bases between them. The CDR3 covers 16 residues. The CDR3 is CSARGLLASGPNEQFF. The CDR3 DNA follows: TGCAGTGCTAGAGGGTTGTTGGCCAGCGGCCCAAATGAGCAGTTCTTC.

This clonotype turned up a few times. The chain combines TRBV27 with TRBJ2-7, with 8 bases fitting TRBD1. CDR1 is MNHEY and CDR2 is SMNVEV in the germline V gene (reference sequence). The junction had 9 bases not matched to a gene; V was cut back by 5 bases and J by 0 bases. The CDR3 loop spans 16 amino acids. CDR3 sequence reads: CASSPRAGGVSYEQYF. CDR3 sequence (DNA): TGTGCCAGCAGTCCCCGGGCAGGGGGCGTCTCCTACGAGCAGTACTTC.

This sequence joins TRBV12-3 or TRBV12-4 and TRBJ2-5; D unclear. Trimming took off 5 bases at V and 1 base at J, with 17 bases between the two ends. The CDR3 runs to 16 residues. In DNA form, the CDR3 reads TGTGCCAGCAGTGCCATTGGGCAGACGATCCAAGAGACCCAGTACTTC. Protein: CASSAIGQTIQETQYF.

In this sample, this clonotype turned up a few times. The CDR3 bases are TGCAGTGCTAGAGGGCGAGGGGGGTGGAAGGATACGCAGTATTTT. Its translation: CSARGRGGWKDTQYF. J is TRBJ2-3 and V is TRBV20-1; the D gene could be TRBD1 or TRBD2 (6 bases each). V gave up 1 base and J gave up 6 bases, with 17 bases separating them. Germline CDR1 is DFQATT and CDR2 is SNEGSKA (reference sequence). The CDR3 runs 15 residues.

The gene calls are TRBV4-2 and TRBJ2-1; D might be TRBD2 (6 bases). V was pared by 0 bases and J by 4 bases, with 25 bases between. Germline CDR1 and CDR2: LGHNA and YNFKEQ. The CDR3 consists of 20 residues. CDR3 sequence reads: CASSQEDLGLAGSGYNEQFF. As DNA, the CDR3 is TGTGCCAGCAGCCAAGAGGATCTCGGACTGGCCGGGAGTGGATACAATGAGCAGTTCTTC.